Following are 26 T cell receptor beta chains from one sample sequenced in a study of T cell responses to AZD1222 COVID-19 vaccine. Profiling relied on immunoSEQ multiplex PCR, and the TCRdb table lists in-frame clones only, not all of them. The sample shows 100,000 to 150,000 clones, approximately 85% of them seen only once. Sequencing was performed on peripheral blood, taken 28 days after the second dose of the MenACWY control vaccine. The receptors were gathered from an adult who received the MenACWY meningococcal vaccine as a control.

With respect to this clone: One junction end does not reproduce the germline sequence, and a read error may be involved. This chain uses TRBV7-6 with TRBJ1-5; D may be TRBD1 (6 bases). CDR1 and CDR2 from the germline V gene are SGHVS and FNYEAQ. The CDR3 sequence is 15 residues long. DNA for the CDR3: TGTGCCAGCAGCCCAGGGGCTTTTAGCGATCAGCCCCAGCATTTT. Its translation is CASSPGAFSDQPQHF.

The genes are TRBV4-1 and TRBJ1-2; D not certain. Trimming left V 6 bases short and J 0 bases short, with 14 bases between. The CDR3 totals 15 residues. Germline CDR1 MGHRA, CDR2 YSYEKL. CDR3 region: CASSYEVRANYGYTF. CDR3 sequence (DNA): TGCGCCAGCAGTTATGAGGTGAGAGCTAACTATGGCTACACCTTC.

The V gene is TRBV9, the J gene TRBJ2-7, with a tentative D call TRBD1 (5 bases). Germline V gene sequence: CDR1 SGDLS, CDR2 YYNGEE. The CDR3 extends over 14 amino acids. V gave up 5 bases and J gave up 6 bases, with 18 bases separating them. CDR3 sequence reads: CASSPLTTGLEQYF. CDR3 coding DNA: TGTGCCAGCAGTCCGTTGACAACAGGTCTCGAGCAGTACTTC.

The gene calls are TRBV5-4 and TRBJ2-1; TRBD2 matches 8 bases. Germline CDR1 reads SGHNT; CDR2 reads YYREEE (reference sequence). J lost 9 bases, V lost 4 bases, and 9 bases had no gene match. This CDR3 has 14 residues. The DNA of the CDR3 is TGTGCCAGCAGCCCGGGGGGGGTTTCACGTGAGCAGTTCTTC. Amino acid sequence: CASSPGGVSREQFF.

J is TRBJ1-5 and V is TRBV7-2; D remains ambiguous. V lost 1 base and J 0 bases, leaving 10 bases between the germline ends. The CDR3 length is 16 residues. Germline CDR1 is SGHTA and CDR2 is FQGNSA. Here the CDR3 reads CASSLVGSHSNQPQHF. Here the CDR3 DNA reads TGTGCCAGCAGCTTAGTTGGGAGCCATAGCAATCAGCCCCAGCATTTT. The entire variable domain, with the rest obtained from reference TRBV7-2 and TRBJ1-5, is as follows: GAGVSQSPSNKVTEKGKDVELRCDPISGHTALYWYRQSLGQGLEFLIYFQGNSAPDKSGLPSDRFSAERTGGSVSTLTIQRTQQEDSAVYLCASSLVGSHSNQPQHFGDGTRLSIL.

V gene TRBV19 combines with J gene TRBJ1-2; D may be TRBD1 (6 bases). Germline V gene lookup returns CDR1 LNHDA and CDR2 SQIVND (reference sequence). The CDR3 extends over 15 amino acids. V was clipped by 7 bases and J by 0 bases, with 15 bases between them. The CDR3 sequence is CASNLRGRANYGYTF. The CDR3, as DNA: TGTGCCAGTAACCTAAGGGGGAGAGCTAACTATGGCTACACCTTC. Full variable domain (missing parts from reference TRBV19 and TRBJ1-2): DGGITQSPKYLFRKEGQNVTLSCEQNLNHDAMYWYRQDPGQGLRLIYYSQIVNDFQKGDIAEGYSVSREKKESFPLTVTSAQKNPTAFYLCASNLRGRANYGYTFGSGTRLTVV.

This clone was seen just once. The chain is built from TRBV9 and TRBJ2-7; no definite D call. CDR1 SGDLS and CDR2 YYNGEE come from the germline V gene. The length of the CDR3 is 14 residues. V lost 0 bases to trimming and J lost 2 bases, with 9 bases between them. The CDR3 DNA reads TGTGCCAGCAGCGTAGCCAGCTCCACCTACGAGCAGTACTTC. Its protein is CASSVASSTYEQYF. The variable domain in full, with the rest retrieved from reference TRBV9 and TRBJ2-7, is DSGVTQTPKHLITATGQRVTLRCSPRSGDLSVYWYQQSLDQGLQFLIQYYNGEERAKGNILERFSAQQFPDLHSELNLSSLELGDSALYFCASSVASSTYEQYFGPGTRLTVT.

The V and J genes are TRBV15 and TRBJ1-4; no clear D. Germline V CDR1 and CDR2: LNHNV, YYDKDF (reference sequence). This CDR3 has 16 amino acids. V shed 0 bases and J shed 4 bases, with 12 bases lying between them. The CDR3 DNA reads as TGTGCCACCAGCAGAGAAGAAGGACGCGGTAATGAAAAACTGTTTTTT. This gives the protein CATSREEGRGNEKLFF.

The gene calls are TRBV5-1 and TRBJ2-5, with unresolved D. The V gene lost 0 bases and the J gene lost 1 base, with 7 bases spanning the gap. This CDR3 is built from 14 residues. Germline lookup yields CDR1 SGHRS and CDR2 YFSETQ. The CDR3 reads CASSLAQSQETQYF. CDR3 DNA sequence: TGCGCCAGCAGCTTGGCACAGTCCCAAGAGACCCAGTACTTC.

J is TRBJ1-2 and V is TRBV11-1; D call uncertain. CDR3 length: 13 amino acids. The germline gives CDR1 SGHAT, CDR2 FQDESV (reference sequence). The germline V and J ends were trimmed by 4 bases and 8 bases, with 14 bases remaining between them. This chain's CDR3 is CASSSRLGWGYTF. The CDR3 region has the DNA TGTGCCAGCAGCTCGCGCTTAGGCTGGGGCTACACCTTC.

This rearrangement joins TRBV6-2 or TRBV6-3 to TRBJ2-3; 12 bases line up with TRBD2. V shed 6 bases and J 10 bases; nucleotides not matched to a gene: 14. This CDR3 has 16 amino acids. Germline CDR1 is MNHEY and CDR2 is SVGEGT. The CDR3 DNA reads TGTGCCAGCAGCACCGGAGCTAGCGGGGGGGCGGGGGCGCAGTATTTT. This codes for CASSTGASGGAGAQYF.

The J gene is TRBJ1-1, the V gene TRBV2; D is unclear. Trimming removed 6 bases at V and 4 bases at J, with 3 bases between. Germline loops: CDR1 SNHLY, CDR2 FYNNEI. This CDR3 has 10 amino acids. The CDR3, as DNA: TGTGCCAGCAGATCCACTGAAGCTTTCTTT. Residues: CASRSTEAFF.

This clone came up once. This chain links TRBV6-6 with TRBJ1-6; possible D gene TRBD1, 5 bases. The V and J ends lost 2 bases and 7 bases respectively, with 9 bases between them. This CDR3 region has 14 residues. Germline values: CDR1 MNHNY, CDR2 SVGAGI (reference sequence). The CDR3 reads CASSYRGGNSPLHF. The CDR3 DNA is TGTGCCAGCAGTTACAGGGGAGGGAATTCACCCCTCCACTTT.

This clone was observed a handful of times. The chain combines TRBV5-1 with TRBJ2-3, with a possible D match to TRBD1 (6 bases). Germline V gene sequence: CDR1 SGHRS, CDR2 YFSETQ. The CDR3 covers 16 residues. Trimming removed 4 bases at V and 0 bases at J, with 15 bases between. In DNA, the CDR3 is TGCGCCAGCAGCCGCGGACAGTTAACGAGCACAGATACGCAGTATTTT. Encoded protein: CASSRGQLTSTDTQYF.

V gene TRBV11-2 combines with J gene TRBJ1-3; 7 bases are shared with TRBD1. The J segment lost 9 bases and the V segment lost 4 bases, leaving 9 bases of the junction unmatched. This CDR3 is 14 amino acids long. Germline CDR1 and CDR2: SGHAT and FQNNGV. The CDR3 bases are TGTGCCAGCAGCTCCTCCGACAGGGACACCACCATATATTTT. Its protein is CASSSSDRDTTIYF.

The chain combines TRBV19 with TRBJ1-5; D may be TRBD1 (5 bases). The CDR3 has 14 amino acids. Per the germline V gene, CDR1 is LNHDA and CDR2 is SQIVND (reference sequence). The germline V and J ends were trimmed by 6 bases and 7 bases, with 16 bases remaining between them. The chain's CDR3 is CASSRRGRGQPQHF. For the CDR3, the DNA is TGTGCCAGTAGCCGGAGAGGAAGGGGACAGCCCCAGCATTTT.

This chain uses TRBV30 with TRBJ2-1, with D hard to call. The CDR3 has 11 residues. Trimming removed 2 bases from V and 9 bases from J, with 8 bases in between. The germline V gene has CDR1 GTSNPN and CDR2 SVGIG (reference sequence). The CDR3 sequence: CAWSQRVEQFF. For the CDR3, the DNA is TGTGCCTGGAGTCAACGCGTTGAGCAGTTCTTC.

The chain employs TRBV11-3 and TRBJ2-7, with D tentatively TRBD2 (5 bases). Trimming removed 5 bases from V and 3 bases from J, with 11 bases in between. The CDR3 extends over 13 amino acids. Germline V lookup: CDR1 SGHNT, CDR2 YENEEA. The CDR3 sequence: CASSPMGVYEQYF. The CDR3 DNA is TGTGCCAGCAGCCCCATGGGAGTCTACGAGCAGTACTTC.

The CDR3 nucleotides are TGTGCCAGCAGTGAAAACAGGCTCAGCTCTGGAAACACCATATATTTT. Protein product: CASSENRLSSGNTIYF. The chain employs TRBV2 and TRBJ1-3; maybe TRBD1 (5 bases). This CDR3 comprises 16 residues. The V and J ends lost 2 bases and 0 bases respectively, with 11 bases between them. The germline V gene has CDR1 SNHLY and CDR2 FYNNEI.

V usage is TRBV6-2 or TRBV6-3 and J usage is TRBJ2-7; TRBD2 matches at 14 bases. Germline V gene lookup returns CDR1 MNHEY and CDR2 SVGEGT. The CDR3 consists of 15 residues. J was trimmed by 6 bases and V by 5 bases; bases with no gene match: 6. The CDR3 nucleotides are TGTGCCAGCAGTCGACTAGCGGGAGGGCCTCGCGAGCAGTACTTC. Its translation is CASSRLAGGPREQYF.

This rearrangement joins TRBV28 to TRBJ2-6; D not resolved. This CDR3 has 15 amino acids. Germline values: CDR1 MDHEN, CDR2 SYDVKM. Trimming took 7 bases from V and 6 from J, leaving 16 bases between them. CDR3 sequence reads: CASTQTAPKANVLTF. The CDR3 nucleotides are TGTGCCAGCACCCAAACAGCGCCTAAGGCCAACGTCCTGACTTTC.

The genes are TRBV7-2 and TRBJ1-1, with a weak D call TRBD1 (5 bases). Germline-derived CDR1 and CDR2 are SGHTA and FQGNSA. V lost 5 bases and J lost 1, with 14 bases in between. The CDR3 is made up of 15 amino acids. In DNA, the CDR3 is TGTGCCAGCAGCCATTACAGGTCTACGAACACTGAAGCTTTCTTT. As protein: CASSHYRSTNTEAFF.

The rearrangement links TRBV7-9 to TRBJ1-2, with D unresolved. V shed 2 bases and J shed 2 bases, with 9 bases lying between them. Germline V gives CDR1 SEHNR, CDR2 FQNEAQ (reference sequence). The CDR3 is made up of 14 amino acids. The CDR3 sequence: CASSLYGENYGYTF. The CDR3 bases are TGTGCCAGCAGCTTATATGGGGAAAACTATGGCTACACCTTC.

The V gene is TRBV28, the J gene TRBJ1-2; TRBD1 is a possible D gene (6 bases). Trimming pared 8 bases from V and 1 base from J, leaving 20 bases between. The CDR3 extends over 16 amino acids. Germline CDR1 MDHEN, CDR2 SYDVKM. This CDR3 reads CASGPGGRRVNYGYTF. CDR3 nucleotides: TGTGCCAGCGGTCCGGGGGGCAGGAGGGTTAACTATGGCTACACCTTC.

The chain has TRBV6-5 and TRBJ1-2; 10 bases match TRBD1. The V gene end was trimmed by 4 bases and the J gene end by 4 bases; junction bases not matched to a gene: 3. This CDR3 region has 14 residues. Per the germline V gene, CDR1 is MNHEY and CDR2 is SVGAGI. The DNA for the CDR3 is TGTGCCAGCAGTTTCGACAGGGGGCCCTATGGCTACACCTTC. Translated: CASSFDRGPYGYTF.

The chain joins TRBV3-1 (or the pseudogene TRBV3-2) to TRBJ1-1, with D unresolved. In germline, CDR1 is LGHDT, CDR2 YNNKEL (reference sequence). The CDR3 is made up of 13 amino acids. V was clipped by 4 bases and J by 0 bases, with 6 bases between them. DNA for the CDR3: TGTGCCAGCAGCCCCCGTTTGAACACTGAAGCTTTCTTT. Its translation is CASSPRLNTEAFF.